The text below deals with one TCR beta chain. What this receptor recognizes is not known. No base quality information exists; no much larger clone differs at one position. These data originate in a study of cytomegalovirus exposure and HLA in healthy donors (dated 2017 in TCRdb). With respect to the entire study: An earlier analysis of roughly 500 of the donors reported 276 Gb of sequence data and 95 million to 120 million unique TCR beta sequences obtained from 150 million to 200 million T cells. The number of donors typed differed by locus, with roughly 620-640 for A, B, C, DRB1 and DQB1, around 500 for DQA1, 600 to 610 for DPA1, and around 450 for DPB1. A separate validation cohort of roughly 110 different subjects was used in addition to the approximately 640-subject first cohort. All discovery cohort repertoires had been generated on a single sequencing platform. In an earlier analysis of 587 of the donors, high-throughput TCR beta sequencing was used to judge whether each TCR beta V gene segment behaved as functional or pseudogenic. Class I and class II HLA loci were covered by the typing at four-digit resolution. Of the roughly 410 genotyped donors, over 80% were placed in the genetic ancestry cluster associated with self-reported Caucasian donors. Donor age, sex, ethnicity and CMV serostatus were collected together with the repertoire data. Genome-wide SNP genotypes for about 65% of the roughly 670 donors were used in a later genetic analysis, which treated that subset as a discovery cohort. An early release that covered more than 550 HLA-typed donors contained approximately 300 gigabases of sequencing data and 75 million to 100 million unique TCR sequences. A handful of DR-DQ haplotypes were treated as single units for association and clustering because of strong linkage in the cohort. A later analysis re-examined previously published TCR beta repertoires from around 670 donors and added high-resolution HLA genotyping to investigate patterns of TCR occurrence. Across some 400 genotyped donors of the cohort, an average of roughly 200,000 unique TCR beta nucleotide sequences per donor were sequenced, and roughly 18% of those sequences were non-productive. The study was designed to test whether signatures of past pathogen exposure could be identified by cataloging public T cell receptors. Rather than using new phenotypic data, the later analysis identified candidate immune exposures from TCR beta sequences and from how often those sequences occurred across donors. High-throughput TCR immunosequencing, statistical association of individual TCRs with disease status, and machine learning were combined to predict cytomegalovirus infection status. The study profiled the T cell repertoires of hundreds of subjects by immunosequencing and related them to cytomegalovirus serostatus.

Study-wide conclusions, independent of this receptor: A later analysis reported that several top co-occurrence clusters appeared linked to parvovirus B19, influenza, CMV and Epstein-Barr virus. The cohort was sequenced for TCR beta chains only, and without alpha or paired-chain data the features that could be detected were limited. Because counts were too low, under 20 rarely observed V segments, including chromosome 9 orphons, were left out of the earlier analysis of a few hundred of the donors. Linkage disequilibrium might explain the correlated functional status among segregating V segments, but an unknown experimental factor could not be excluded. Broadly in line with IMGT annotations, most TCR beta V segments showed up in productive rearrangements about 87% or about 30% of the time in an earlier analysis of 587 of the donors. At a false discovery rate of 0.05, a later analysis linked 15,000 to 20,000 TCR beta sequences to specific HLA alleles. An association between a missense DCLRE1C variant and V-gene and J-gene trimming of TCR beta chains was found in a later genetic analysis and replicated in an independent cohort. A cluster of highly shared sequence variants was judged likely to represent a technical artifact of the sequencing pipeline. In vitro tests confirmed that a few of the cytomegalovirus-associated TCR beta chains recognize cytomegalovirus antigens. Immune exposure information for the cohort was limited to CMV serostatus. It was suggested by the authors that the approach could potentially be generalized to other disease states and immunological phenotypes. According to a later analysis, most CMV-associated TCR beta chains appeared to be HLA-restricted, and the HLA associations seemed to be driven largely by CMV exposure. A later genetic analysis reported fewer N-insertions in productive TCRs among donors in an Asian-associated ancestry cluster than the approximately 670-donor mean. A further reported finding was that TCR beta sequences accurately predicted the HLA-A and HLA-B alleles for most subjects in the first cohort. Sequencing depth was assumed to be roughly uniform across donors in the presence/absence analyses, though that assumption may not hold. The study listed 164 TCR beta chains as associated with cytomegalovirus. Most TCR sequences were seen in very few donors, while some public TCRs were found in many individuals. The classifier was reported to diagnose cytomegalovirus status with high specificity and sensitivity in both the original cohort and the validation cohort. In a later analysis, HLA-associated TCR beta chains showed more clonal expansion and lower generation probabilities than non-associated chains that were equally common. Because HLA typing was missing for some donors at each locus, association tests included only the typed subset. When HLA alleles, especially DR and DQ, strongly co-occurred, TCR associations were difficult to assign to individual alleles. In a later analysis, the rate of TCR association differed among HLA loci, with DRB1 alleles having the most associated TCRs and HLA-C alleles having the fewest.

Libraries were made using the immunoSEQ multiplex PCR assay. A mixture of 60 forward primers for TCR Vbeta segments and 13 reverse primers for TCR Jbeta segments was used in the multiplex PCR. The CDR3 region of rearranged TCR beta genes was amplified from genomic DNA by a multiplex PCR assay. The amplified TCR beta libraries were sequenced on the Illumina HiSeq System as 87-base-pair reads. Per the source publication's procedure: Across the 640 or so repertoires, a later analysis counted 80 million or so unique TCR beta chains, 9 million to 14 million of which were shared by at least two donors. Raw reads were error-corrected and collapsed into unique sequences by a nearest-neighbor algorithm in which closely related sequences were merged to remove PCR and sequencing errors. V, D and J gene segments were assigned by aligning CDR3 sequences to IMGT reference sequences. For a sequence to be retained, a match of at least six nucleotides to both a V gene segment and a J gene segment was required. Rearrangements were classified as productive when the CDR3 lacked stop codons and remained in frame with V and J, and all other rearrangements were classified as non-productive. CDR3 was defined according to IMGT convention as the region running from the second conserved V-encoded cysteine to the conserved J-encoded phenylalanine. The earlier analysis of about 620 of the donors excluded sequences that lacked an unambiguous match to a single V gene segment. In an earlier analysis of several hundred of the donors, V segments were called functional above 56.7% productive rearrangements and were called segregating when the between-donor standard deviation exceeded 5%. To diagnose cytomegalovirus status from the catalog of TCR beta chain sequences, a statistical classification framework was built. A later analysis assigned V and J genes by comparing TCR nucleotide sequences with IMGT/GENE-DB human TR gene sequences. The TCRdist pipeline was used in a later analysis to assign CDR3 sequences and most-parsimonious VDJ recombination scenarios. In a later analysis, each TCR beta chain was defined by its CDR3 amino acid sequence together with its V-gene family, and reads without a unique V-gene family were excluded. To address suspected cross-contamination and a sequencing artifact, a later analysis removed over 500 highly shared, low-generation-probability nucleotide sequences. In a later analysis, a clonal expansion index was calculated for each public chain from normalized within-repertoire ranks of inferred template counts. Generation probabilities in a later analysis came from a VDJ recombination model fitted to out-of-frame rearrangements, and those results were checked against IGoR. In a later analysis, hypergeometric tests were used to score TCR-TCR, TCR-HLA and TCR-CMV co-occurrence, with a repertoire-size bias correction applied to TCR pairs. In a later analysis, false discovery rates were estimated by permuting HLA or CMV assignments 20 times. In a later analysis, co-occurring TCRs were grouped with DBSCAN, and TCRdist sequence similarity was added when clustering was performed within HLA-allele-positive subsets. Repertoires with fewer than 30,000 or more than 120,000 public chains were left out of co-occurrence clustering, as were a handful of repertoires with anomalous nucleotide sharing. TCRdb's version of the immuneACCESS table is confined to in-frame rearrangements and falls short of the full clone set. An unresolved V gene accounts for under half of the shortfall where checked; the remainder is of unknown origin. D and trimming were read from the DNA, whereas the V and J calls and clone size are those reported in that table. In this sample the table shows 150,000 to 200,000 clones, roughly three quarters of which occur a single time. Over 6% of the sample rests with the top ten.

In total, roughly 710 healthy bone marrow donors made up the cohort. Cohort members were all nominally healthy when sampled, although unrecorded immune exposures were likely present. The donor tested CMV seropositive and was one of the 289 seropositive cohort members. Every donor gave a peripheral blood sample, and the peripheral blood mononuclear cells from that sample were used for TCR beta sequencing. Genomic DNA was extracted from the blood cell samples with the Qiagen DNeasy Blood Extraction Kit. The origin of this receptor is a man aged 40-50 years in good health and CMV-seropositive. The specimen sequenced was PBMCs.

The CDR3 protein sequence reads: CASSQWIDRGFNSPLHF. The DNA reads as follows: TGCGCCAGCAGCCAGTGGATAGACAGAGGCTTCAATTCACCCCTCCACTTT. The rearranged chain carries TRBV4-1 and TRBJ1-6; D gene: possibly TRBD1, on 5 matching bases. CDR3 length: 17 amino acids, cysteine to phenylalanine. This entry keeps only the CDR3 DNA: 51 bases, framed from base 1. The germline ends are 19 bases apart after V is trimmed by 3 bases and J by 7 bases. Via the germline V gene, CDR1 is MGHRA and CDR2 YSYEKL.